Listed here are 6 T cell receptor beta chains from one sample, sequenced in a study of blood T cell repertoires in COVID-19. Measured with immunoSEQ multiplex PCR; TCRdb has only the in-frame clones, and not every one. Of 90,000 to 150,000 clones detected, roughly nine tenths appear once; the ten largest clones hold 7.5% to 9%. Material: peripheral blood. These receptors were obtained from a man aged 70-80 years who had recovered from COVID-19.

This clone was picked up a small number of times. The J gene is TRBJ2-1, the V gene TRBV24-1, with TRBD2 identical over 7 bases. V dropped 2 bases and J dropped 5; count of bases not matched to a gene: 8. The CDR3 is 16 amino acids. CDR1 is KGHDR, CDR2 SFDVKD, per germline. In DNA form, the CDR3 reads TGTGCCACCAGTGATTCTCAACCGGGACTAAACAATGAGCAGTTCTTC. Translation gives CATSDSQPGLNNEQFF.

This chain joins TRBV24-1 and TRBJ2-3; 9 nucleotides agree with TRBD2. The CDR3 is 16 residues long. The germline V gene has CDR1 KGHDR and CDR2 SFDVKD. V was pared by 1 base and J by 7 bases, with 8 bases of the junction left unmatched. In DNA, the CDR3 is TGTGCCACCAGTGATTTTCTAGCGGGGCGAGCAAATACGCAGTATTTT. Protein product: CATSDFLAGRANTQYF.

The V gene is TRBV28, the J gene TRBJ2-7; possible D gene TRBD2, 6 bases. V was cut by 8 bases and J by 0 bases, with 17 bases left in between. CDR3 length equals 15 residues. Germline CDR1 reads MDHEN; CDR2 reads SYDVKM. CDR3 coding DNA: TGTGCCAGCGTGCTAACGGACGGGAGCTCCTACGAGCAGTACTTC. Encoded protein: CASVLTDGSSYEQYF.

The chain combines TRBV27 with TRBJ2-5; the D is unclear. The CDR3 length is 14 residues. The germline CDR1 and CDR2 sequences are MNHEY and SMNVEV (reference sequence). Trimming left V 3 bases short and J 4 bases short, with 12 bases between. The CDR3 region is CASSLKRLSETQYF. The CDR3, as DNA: TGTGCCAGCAGTTTGAAGAGGCTCTCAGAGACCCAGTACTTC.

The chain links TRBV28 to TRBJ1-2; 7 nucleotides agree with TRBD1. Germline V gene sequence: CDR1 MDHEN, CDR2 SYDVKM. V trimming: 1 base; J trimming: 7 bases; junction bases outside the gene matches: 6. The CDR3 length is 14 residues. The DNA for the CDR3 is TGTGCCAGCAGTTTATTCTGGCAGGGGGGTGGCTACACCTTC. Translating it yields CASSLFWQGGGYTF.

CDR3 in amino acids: CASSETGGSGNTIYF. The CDR3, as DNA: TGTGCCAGCAGTGAGACAGGGGGAAGTGGAAACACCATATATTTT. The chain couples TRBV28 to TRBJ1-3, with 9 bases fitting TRBD1. This CDR3 contains 15 residues. V gave up 5 bases and J gave up 3 bases; unmatched junction bases: 5. Germline CDR1 MDHEN, CDR2 SYDVKM.